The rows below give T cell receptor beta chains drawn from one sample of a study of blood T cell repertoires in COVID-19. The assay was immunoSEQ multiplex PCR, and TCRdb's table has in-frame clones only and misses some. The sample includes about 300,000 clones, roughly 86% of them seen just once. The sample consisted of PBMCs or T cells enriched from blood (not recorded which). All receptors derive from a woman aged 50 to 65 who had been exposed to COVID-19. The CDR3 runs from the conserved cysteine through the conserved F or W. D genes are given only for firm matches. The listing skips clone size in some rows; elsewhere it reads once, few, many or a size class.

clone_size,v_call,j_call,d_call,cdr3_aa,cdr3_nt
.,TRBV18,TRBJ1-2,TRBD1,CASSPRTGGDYGYTF,TGTGCCAGCTCACCGAGGACAGGGGGGGACTATGGCTACACCTTC
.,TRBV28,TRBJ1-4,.,CASRLTWFVNEKLFF,TGTGCCAGCAGGTTAACATGGTTCGTTAATGAAAAACTGTTTTTT
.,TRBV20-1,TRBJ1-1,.,CSANVGEAFF,TGCAGTGCTAACGTCGGGGAAGCTTTCTTT
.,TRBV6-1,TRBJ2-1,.,CASSVLGGGGGNEQFF,TGTGCCAGCAGTGTTTTGGGGGGAGGAGGAGGCAATGAGCAGTTCTTC
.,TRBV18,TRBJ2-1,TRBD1,CASSHGTQGENEQFF,TGTGCCAGCTCACACGGTACACAGGGGGAGAATGAGCAGTTCTTC
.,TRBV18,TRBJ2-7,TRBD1,CASSPPRTPSVGTGPYEQYF,TGTGCCAGCTCACCACCTCGAACCCCTTCCGTTGGGACAGGACCCTACGAGCAGTACTTC
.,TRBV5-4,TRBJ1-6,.,CASSPGAGDSPLHF,TGTGCCAGCAGCCCTGGAGCAGGGGATTCACCCCTCCACTTT
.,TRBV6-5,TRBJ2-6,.,CASSPGSGANVLTF,TGTGCCAGCAGCCCAGGGTCTGGGGCCAACGTCCTGACTTTC
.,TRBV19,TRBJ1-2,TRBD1,CASSTWTGAYGYTF,TGTGCCAGTAGTACTTGGACAGGTGCCTATGGCTACACCTTC
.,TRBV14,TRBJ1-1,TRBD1,CASSQGTGGWGTEAFF,TGTGCCAGCAGCCAAGGGACAGGGGGCTGGGGCACTGAAGCTTTCTTT
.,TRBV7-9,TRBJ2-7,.,CASSLLEKSYEQYF,TGTGCCAGCAGCTTATTGGAGAAGTCCTACGAGCAGTACTTC
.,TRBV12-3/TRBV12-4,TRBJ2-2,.,CASTGGGELFF,TGTGCCAGCACTGGAGGGGGGGAGCTGTTTTTT
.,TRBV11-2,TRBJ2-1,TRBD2,CASSYWRGGNNEQFF,TGTGCCAGCAGTTACTGGCGGGGGGGGAACAATGAGCAGTTCTTC
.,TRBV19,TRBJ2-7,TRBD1,CASSIETGLEQYF,TGTGCCAGTAGTATCGAGACAGGGCTCGAGCAGTACTTC
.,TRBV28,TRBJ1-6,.,CASSRDSSLRSNSPLHF,TGTGCCAGCAGCCGAGACAGCTCCCTCCGTTCTAATTCACCCCTCCACTTT
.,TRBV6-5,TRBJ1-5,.,CASSLSLRGQPQHF,TGTGCCAGCAGTCTTTCTCTCCGGGGTCAGCCCCAGCATTTT
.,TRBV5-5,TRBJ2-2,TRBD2,CASSFIGGAGELFF,TGTGCCAGCAGCTTTATCGGGGGGGCCGGGGAGCTGTTTTTT
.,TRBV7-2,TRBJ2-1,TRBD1,CASSLTPGQVNNEQFF,TGTGCCAGCAGCTTAACTCCGGGACAGGTTAACAATGAGCAGTTCTTC
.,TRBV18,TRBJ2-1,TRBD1,CASSPPGQATNEQFF,TGTGCCAGCTCACCTCCGGGACAGGCTACCAATGAGCAGTTCTTC
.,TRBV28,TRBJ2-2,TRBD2,CASSDLAGTNTGELFF,TGTGCCAGCAGTGACCTAGCGGGGACGAACACCGGGGAGCTGTTTTTT
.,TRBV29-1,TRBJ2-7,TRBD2,CSVRLAGNYEQYF,TGCAGCGTTAGACTAGCGGGGAACTACGAGCAGTACTTC
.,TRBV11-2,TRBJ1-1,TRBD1,CASSLGQGGTEAFF,TGTGCCAGCAGCTTAGGACAGGGGGGCACTGAAGCTTTCTTT
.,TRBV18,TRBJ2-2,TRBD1,CASSQSDRATGELFF,TGTGCCAGCTCACAATCGGACAGGGCCACCGGGGAGCTGTTTTTT
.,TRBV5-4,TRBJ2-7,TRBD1,CASSLDRGTTEQYF,TGTGCCAGCAGCTTGGACAGGGGAACTACCGAGCAGTACTTC
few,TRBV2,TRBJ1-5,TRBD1,CASRGQPLADQPQHF,TGTGCCAGCAGGGGACAGCCGTTAGCGGATCAGCCCCAGCATTTT
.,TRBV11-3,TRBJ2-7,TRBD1,CASSSTGQDEQYF,TGTGCCAGCAGCTCGACAGGGCAGGACGAGCAGTACTTC
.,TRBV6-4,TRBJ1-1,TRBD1,CASRREGTGVRNTEAFF,TGTGCCAGCAGACGAGAGGGGACAGGGGTTAGGAACACTGAAGCTTTCTTT
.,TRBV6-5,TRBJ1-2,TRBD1,CASSSIEDRDYGYTF,TGTGCCAGCAGTTCCATCGAGGACAGGGACTATGGCTACACCTTC
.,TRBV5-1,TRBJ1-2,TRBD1,CASSFDARQGWGYGYTF,TGCGCCAGCAGCTTTGACGCCCGACAGGGGTGGGGCTATGGCTACACCTTC
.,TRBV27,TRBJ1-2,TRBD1,CASSPRTGGAYGYTF,TGTGCCAGCAGTCCGAGGACAGGGGGCGCGTATGGCTACACCTTC
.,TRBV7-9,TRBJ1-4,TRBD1,CASSRHGTAEKLFF,TGTGCCAGCAGCCGCCACGGGACAGCCGAAAAACTGTTTTTT
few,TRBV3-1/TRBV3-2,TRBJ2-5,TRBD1,CASVRTGTETQYF,TGTGCCAGCGTAAGGACAGGTACGGAGACCCAGTACTTC
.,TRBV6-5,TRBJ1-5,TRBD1,CAAAGQGALGQPQHF,TGTGCCGCGGCGGGACAGGGGGCTTTGGGTCAGCCCCAGCATTTT
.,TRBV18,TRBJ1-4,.,CASSPLQGGREKLFF,TGTGCCAGCTCACCACTCCAGGGAGGTCGTGAAAAACTGTTTTTT
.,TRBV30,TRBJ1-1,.,CAWSRGKTEAFF,TGTGCCTGGAGTCGGGGGAAGACTGAAGCTTTCTTT
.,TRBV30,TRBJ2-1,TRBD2,CAWSILSGGGDEQFF,TGTGCCTGGAGCATACTTAGCGGGGGTGGGGATGAGCAGTTCTTC
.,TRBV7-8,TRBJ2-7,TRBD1,CASSWGTGGYEQYF,TGTGCCAGCAGCTGGGGGACAGGGGGCTACGAGCAGTACTTC